This TCR beta chain was captured by sequencing in a study of PD-L1 blockade in urothelial cancer. Trimming cost V 3 bases and J 1 base; bases outside gene matches: 4. The CDR3 covers 14 residues. Germline CDR1 GTSNPN, CDR2 SVGIG (reference sequence). The data were produced by immunoSEQ multiplex PCR, yet TCRdb's version contains in-frame clones alone and is incomplete. Altogether 60,000 or so clones are present, about 80% being singletons, with the ten largest covering 3.5% to 4.5%. The source material was PBMCs, sampled around atezolizumab (anti-PD-L1) treatment. The chain carries TRBV30 and TRBJ2-3; TRBD1 matches 7 bases. This clonotype was sampled from a man in his 70s with urothelial cancer. CDR3 DNA: TGTGCCTGGAGATCGGGACAGCGCACAGATACGCAGTATTTT. Protein product: CAWRSGQRTDTQYF.